One and the same sample provided the 19 T cell receptor beta chains below, sequenced in a study of blood T cell repertoires in COVID-19. Sequencing was performed with immunoSEQ multiplex PCR; in TCRdb, only in-frame clones are kept and a portion is missing. The sample includes about 40,000 clones, 86% of them seen just once. The sequenced sample consisted of peripheral blood. All receptors come from a man aged 50-60 years in a cohort sampled during active COVID-19.

The chain joins TRBV9 to TRBJ1-2; possibly TRBD1 for D (6 bases). Germline assignment: CDR1 SGDLS and CDR2 YYNGEE. Trimming left V 4 bases short and J 2 bases short, with 9 bases between. The CDR3 extends over 13 amino acids. This CDR3 is CASSLGANYGYTF. The CDR3 DNA sequence: TGTGCCAGCAGCTTGGGGGCGAACTATGGCTACACCTTC.

The chain has TRBV2 and TRBJ2-7; D uncertain. CDR1 is SNHLY, CDR2 FYNNEI, per germline. The length of the CDR3 is 11 residues. The V gene lost 6 bases and the J gene lost 6 bases, with 9 bases spanning the gap. CDR3 loop: CASRAPGEQYF. CDR3 sequence (DNA): TGTGCCAGCAGAGCCCCAGGCGAGCAGTACTTC.

This rearrangement joins TRBV5-4 to TRBJ1-1; TRBD1 agrees at 7 bases. CDR3 length equals 15 residues. With V trimmed by 2 bases and J by 2 bases, 6 bases remained unmatched. Germline CDR1 and CDR2: SGHNT and YYREEE (reference sequence). CDR3 DNA: TGTGCCAGCAGCTTACGGGCAGGGGGTAACACTGAAGCTTTCTTT. It translates to CASSLRAGGNTEAFF.

The V gene is TRBV11-2, the J gene TRBJ2-3, with D tentatively TRBD2 (5 bases). The CDR3 is 18 amino acids. Germline V gene sequence: CDR1 SGHAT, CDR2 FQNNGV. V was cut by 4 bases and J by 0 bases, with 20 bases left in between. CDR3 sequence: CASSYPRGKGLSTDTQYF. CDR3 sequence (DNA): TGTGCCAGCAGCTACCCCCGAGGGAAGGGCCTAAGCACAGATACGCAGTATTTT.

The V and J genes are TRBV7-9 and TRBJ1-2; 9 nucleotides align to TRBD1. CDR1 SEHNR and CDR2 FQNEAQ come from the germline V gene (reference sequence). CDR3 size: 15 residues. V lost 5 bases and J lost 6; bases outside the gene matches: 10. The CDR3 region is CASSQLAGQGNGYTF. The CDR3 DNA follows: TGTGCCAGCAGCCAACTAGCGGGACAGGGAAATGGCTACACCTTC.

This clone occurred once. The J gene is TRBJ2-2, the V gene TRBV19, with 7 bases that match TRBD1. V trimming: 6 bases; J trimming: 0 bases; junction bases outside the gene matches: 7. The germline CDR1 and CDR2 sequences are LNHDA and SQIVND (reference sequence). This CDR3 comprises 16 residues. Here the CDR3 DNA reads TGTGCCAGTAGCAGTCCGGGACAGTCGAACACCGGGGAGCTGTTTTTT. This sequence encodes CASSSPGQSNTGELFF.

The chain combines TRBV19 with TRBJ1-1, with D unclear. CDR3 length: 14 amino acids. V shed 4 bases and J shed 0 bases, with 9 bases lying between them. Germline-derived CDR1 and CDR2 are LNHDA and SQIVND (reference sequence). The CDR3, as DNA: TGTGCCAGTAGTAGCGGAGGTATGAACACTGAAGCTTTCTTT. It encodes CASSSGGMNTEAFF.

V gene TRBV3-1 (or the pseudogene TRBV3-2) combines with J gene TRBJ2-1; 9 bases match TRBD2. CDR1 and CDR2 (germline): LGHDT, YNNKEL (reference sequence). V lost 4 bases, J lost 8 bases, and 9 bases stayed unmatched. The CDR3 is 15 amino acids. The CDR3 DNA reads TGTGCCAGCAGCCCTACTAGCGGGCCTGGGGATGAGCAGTTCTTC. It codes for CASSPTSGPGDEQFF.

This chain connects TRBV27 to TRBJ2-7; 7 bases are a match to TRBD2. The J segment lost 7 bases and the V segment lost 0 bases, leaving 12 bases of the junction unmatched. Germline V gene data show CDR1 as MNHEY and CDR2 as SMNVEV (reference sequence). There are 16 residues in the CDR3. This CDR3 reads CASSLSAGVGFGEQYV. The CDR3 DNA reads as TGTGCCAGCAGTTTATCTGCGGGAGTCGGGTTTGGGGAGCAGTACGTC.

The chain recombines TRBV19 with TRBJ1-1; D call uncertain. CDR1 LNHDA and CDR2 SQIVND come from the germline V gene (reference sequence). Trimming took 7 bases from V and 3 from J, leaving 12 bases between them. CDR3 size: 13 residues. This CDR3 reads CASTLSPYTEAFF. DNA for the CDR3: TGTGCCAGTACCCTCTCCCCCTACACTGAAGCTTTCTTT.

This chain links TRBV18 with TRBJ1-4, with TRBD1 identical over 7 bases. There are 15 residues in the CDR3. Germline V gene data show CDR1 as KGHSH and CDR2 as LQKENI. With 3 bases clipped from V and 8 bases from J, the junction kept 9 bases outside the gene matches. The CDR3 coding sequence is TGTGCCAGCTCACCCTACAGGGGCTCCGGGGAAAAACTGTTTTTT. Encoded protein: CASSPYRGSGEKLFF.

This rearrangement joins TRBV11-2 to TRBJ2-7; 10 nucleotides match TRBD1. The CDR3 contains 16 residues. Germline CDR1 SGHAT, CDR2 FQNNGV. Trimming cost V 5 bases and J 7 bases; bases outside gene matches: 14. The CDR3 bases are TGTGCCAGCAGCCACGCCGGGACAGGGGCTTCGGGGGAGCAGTACTTC. Translation: CASSHAGTGASGEQYF.

V is TRBV30 and J is TRBJ1-1, with D tentatively TRBD1 (5 bases). The CDR3 is 13 residues long. CDR1 GTSNPN and CDR2 SVGIG come from the germline V gene (reference sequence). V shed 4 bases and J shed 5 bases, with 14 bases lying between them. The CDR3 protein is CAWNPIRGTEAFF. The CDR3 DNA reads as TGTGCCTGGAACCCGATAAGGGGAACTGAAGCTTTCTTT.

The chain carries TRBV4-3 and TRBJ2-4, with 8 bases that match TRBD1. Germline-derived CDR1 and CDR2 are LGHNA and YSLEER. CDR3 length equals 15 residues. J was trimmed by 9 bases and V by 5 bases; bases with no gene match: 12. This CDR3 is CASSKNDATGVIQYF. The CDR3 DNA follows: TGCGCCAGCAGCAAAAACGACGCGACAGGGGTCATTCAGTACTTC.

V gene TRBV3-1 (or the pseudogene TRBV3-2) combines with J gene TRBJ2-1; 9 positions agree with TRBD2. The V segment lost 1 base and the J segment 7 bases; nucleotides outside the gene matches: 2. The CDR3 consists of 14 residues. Germline V CDR1 and CDR2: LGHDT, YNNKEL (reference sequence). This chain's CDR3 is CASSQGAGGNEQFF. DNA of the CDR3: TGTGCCAGCAGCCAAGGAGCGGGAGGAAATGAGCAGTTCTTC.

The chain recombines TRBV27 with TRBJ2-1; D is ambiguous. CDR1 and CDR2 (germline): MNHEY, SMNVEV (reference sequence). The CDR3 has 17 residues. Trimming left V 5 bases short and J 2 bases short, with 19 bases between. The CDR3 is CASSQDFTTTPYNEQFF. For the CDR3, the DNA is TGTGCCAGCAGTCAAGACTTTACAACGACGCCCTACAATGAGCAGTTCTTC.

The rearrangement links TRBV29-1 to TRBJ2-7; no firm D call. This CDR3 has 13 amino acids. Germline lookup yields CDR1 SQVTM and CDR2 ANQGSEA. The V end was cut by 3 bases, the J end by 6 bases, with 15 bases between. The CDR3 loop is CSVEDGPLSEQYF. The CDR3 DNA is TGCAGCGTTGAGGATGGGCCCCTGTCCGAGCAGTACTTC.

CDR3 loop: CAWSVGTGDHEQYF. The CDR3 DNA reads TGTGCCTGGAGTGTAGGGACAGGGGACCACGAGCAGTACTTC. The chain couples TRBV30 to TRBJ2-7; 10 bases are a match to TRBD1. The CDR3 runs to 14 residues. V trimming: 0 bases; J trimming: 5 bases; junction bases outside the gene matches: 4. The germline V gene encodes CDR1 GTSNPN and CDR2 SVGIG (reference sequence).

This chain connects TRBV7-9 to TRBJ1-1, with D uncertain. CDR3 size: 15 residues. CDR1 is SEHNR and CDR2 is FQNEAQ in the germline V gene (reference sequence). The V gene lost 8 bases and the J gene lost 2 bases, with 18 bases spanning the gap. In DNA form, the CDR3 reads TGTGCCAGCTCCCTGGGGAGGGCTGTTAACACTGAAGCTTTCTTT. Amino acid sequence: CASSLGRAVNTEAFF.